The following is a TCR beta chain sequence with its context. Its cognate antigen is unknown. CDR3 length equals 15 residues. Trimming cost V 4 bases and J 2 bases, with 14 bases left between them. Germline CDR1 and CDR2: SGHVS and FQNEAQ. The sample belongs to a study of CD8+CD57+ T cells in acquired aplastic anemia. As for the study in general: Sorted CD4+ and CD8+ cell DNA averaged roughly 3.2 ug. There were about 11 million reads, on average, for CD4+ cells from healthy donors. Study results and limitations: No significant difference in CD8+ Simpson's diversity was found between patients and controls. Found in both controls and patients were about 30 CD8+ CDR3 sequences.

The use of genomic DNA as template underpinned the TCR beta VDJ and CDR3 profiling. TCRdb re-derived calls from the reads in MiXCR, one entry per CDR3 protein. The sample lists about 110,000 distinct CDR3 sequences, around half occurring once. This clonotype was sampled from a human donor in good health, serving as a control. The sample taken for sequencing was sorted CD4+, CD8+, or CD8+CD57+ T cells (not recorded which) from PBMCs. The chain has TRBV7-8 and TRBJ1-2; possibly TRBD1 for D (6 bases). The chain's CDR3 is CASSWTTGGNYGYTF. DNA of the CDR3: TGTGCCAGCAGCTGGACGACGGGGGGCAACTATGGCTACACCTTC.